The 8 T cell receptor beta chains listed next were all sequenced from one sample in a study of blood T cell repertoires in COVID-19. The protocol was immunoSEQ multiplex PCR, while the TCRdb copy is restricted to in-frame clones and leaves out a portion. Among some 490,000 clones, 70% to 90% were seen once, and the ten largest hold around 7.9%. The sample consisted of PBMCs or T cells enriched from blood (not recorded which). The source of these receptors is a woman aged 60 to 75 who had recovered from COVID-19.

The CDR3, as DNA: TGTGCCGTATCTTCCGGGACAGGGGCGAACGAGCAGTACTTC. Its translation: CAVSSGTGANEQYF. The J gene is TRBJ2-7, the V gene TRBV30, with 10 bases lining up with TRBD1. The V gene's germline CDR1 is GTSNPN and CDR2 SVGIG (reference sequence). Trimming at V came to 8 bases and at J to 5 bases, leaving 12 bases not matched to a gene. CDR3 length equals 14 residues.

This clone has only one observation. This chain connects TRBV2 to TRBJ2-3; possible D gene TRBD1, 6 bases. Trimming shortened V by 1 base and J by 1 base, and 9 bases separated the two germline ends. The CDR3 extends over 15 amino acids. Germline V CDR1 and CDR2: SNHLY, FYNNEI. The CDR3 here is CASSEGGLRTDTQYF. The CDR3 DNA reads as TGTGCCAGCAGTGAAGGGGGGCTCCGCACAGATACGCAGTATTTT.

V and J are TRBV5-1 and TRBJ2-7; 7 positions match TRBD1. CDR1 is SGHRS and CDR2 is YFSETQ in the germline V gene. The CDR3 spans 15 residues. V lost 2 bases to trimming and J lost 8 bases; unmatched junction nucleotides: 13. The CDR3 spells CASSLIGDSPEKQYF. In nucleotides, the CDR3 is TGCGCCAGCAGCTTAATCGGGGACAGCCCCGAGAAGCAGTACTTC.

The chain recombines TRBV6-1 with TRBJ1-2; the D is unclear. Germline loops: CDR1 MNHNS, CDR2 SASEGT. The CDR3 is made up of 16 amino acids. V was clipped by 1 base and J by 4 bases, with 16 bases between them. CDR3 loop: CASSEVGALKAYGYTF. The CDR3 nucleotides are TGTGCCAGCAGTGAAGTGGGAGCTCTAAAGGCCTATGGCTACACCTTC.

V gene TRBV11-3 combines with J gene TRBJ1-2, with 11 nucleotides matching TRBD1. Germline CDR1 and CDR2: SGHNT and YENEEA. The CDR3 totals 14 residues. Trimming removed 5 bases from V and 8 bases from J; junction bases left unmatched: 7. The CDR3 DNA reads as TGTGCCAGCAGCGCTGGACAGGGGGCGAGGGGCTACACCTTC. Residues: CASSAGQGARGYTF.

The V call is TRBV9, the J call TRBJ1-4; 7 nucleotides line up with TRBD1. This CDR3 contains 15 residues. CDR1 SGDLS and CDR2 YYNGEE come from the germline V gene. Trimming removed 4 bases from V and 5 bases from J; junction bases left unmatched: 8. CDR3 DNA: TGTGCCAGCAGCCAAACGGGGACAGAGAATGAAAAACTGTTTTTT. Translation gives CASSQTGTENEKLFF.

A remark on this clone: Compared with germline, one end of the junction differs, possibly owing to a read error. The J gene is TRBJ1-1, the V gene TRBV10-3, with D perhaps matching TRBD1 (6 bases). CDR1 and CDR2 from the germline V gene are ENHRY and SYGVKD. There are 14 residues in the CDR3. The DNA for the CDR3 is TGTGCCATCAGCGAGTTGGAGGGGGGGGTTGAAGCTTTCTTT. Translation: CAISELEGGVEAFF.

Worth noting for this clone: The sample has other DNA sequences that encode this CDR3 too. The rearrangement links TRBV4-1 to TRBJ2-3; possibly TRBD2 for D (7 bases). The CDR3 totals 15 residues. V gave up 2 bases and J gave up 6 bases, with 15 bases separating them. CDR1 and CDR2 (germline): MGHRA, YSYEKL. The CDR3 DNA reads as TGCGCCAGCAGCCAAAGCGGGACGGGGGCGGATACGCAGTATTTT. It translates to CASSQSGTGADTQYF.